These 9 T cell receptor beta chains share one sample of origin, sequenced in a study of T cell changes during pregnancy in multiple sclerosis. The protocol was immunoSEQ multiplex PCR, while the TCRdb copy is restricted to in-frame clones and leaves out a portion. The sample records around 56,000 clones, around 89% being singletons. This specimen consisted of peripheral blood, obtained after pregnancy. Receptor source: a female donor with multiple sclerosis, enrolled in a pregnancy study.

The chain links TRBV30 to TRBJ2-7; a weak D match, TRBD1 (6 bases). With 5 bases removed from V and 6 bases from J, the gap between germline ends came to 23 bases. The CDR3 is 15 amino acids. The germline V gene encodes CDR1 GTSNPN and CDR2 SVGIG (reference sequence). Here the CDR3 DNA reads TGTGCCTGGTTCATCTGGGACAATCAGTGGAGCGAGCAGTACTTC. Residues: CAWFIWDNQWSEQYF.

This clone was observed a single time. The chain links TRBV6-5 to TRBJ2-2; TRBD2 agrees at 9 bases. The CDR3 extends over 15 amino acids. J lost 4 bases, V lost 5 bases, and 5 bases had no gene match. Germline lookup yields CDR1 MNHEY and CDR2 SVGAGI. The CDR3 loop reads CASSRAGGITGELFF. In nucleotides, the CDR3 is TGTGCCAGCAGTAGGGCGGGGGGGATCACCGGGGAGCTGTTTTTT.

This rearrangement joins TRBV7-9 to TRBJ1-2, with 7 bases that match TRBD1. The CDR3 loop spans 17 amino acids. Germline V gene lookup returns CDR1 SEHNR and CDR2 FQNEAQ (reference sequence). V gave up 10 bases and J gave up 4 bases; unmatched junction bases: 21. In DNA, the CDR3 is TGTGCCACCCGGCCCCAGGGGGACAGTTCTTCCCCCTATGGCTACACCTTC. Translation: CATRPQGDSSSPYGYTF.

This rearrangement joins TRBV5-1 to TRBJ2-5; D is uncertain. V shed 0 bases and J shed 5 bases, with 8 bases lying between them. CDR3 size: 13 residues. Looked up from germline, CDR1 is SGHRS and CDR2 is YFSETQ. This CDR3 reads CASSLGSRETQYF. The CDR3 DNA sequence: TGCGCCAGCAGCTTGGGGTCGCGGGAGACCCAGTACTTC.

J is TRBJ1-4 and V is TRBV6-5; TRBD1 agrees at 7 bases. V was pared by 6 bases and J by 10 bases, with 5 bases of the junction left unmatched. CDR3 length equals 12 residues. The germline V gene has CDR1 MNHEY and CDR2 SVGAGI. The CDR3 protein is CASRQGRGKLFF. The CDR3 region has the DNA TGTGCCAGCAGACAGGGGCGGGGAAAACTGTTTTTT.

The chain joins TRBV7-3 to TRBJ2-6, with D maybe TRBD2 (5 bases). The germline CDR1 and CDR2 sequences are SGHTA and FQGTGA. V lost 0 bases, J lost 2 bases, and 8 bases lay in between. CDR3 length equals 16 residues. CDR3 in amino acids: CASSLTGSAGANVLTF. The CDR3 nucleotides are TGTGCCAGCAGCTTAACGGGTAGCGCTGGGGCCAACGTCCTGACTTTC.

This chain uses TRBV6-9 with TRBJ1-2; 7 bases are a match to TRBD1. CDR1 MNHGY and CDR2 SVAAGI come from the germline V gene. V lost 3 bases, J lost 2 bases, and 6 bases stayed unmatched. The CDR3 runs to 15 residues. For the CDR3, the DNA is TGTGCCAGCAGTTACTCTGAGACAGGGAACTATGGCTACACCTTC. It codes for CASSYSETGNYGYTF.

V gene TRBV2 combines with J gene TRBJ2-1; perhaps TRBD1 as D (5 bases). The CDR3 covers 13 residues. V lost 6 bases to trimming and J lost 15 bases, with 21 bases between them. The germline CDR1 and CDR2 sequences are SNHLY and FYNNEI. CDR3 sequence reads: CASSLGVGAGMFF. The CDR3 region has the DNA TGTGCCAGCAGCCTGGGCGTTGGGGCCGGAATGTTCTTC.

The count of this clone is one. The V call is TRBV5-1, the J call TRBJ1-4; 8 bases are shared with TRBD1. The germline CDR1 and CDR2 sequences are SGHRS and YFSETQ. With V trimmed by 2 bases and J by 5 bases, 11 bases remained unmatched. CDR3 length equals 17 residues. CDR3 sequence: CASSFGWGDRGNEKLFF. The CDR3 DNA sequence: TGCGCCAGCAGCTTTGGTTGGGGCGACAGGGGAAATGAAAAACTGTTTTTT.